This TCR beta chain was recorded in a study of T cell clonality in common variable immunodeficiency. Points on this clone: What it binds is unknown. The junction differs from germline at one of its ends, possibly a read error. The read terminates 3 residues ahead of where the CDR3 ends, so the germline J gene completes it.

CVID subjects were neither ill nor on immunomodulatory or immunosuppressive medication at sampling. Germline V gene data show CDR1 as LNHDA and CDR2 as SQIVND (reference sequence). CDR3 length: 16 amino acids. Some clones are missing from TCRdb's copy, which holds only in-frame ones; the method was immunoSEQ multiplex PCR. This sample carries fewer than 30,000 clones, none of them present only once. Findings and limits, study-wide: Compared with controls, CVID subjects had fewer shared TCRbeta clones. Patient heterogeneity in the CVID cohort limited correlations between repertoire features and clinical complications. Reportedly, TCR beta sequences from common variable immunodeficiency showed fewer deletions and N-nucleotide insertions.

The sample taken for sequencing was peripheral blood mononuclear cells. This clonotype was sampled from a human donor with common variable immunodeficiency. This chain uses TRBV19 with TRBJ1-5; D is perhaps TRBD1 (5 bases). The CDR3 DNA, read in part, is TGTGCCAGTAGTATGGCTGGGGCCCAGGGCAAGCAGCCC. The encoded protein is CASSMAGAQGKQP. In full, the CDR3 is CASSMAGAQGKQPQHF.